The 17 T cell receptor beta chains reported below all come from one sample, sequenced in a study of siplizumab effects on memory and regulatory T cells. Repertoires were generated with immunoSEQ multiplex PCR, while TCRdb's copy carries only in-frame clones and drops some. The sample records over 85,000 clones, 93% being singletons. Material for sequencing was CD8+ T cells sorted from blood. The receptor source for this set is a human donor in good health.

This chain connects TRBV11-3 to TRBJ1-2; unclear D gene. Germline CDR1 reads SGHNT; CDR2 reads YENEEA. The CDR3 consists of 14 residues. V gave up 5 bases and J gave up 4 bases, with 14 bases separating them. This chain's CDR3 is CASSPSLGSYGYTF. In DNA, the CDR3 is TGTGCCAGCAGCCCATCCTTGGGGAGCTATGGCTACACCTTC.

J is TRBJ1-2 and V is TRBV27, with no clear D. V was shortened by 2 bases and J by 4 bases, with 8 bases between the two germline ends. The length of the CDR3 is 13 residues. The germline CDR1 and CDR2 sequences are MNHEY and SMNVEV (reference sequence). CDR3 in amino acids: CASSLGESYGYTF. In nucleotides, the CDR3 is TGTGCCAGCAGTTTAGGAGAAAGCTATGGCTACACCTTC.

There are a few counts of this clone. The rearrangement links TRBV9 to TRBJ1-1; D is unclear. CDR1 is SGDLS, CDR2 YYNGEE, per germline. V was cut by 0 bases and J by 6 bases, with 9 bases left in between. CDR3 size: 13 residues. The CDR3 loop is CASSVAGGAEAFF. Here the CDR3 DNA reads TGTGCCAGCAGCGTAGCGGGCGGCGCTGAAGCTTTCTTT.

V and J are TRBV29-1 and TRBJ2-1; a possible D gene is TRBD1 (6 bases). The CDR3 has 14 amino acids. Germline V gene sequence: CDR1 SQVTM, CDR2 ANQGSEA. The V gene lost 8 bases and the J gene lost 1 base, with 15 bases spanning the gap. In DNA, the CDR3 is TGCAGCCCCTGGACAGCCGATTCCTACAATGAGCAGTTCTTC. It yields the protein CSPWTADSYNEQFF.

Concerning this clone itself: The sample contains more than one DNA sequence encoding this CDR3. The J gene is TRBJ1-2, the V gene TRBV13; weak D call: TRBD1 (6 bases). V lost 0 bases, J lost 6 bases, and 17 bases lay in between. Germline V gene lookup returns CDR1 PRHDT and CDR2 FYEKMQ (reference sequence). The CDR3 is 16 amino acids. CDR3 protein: CASSLGLRGFGDGYTF. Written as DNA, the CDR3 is TGTGCCAGCAGCTTAGGCCTAAGGGGGTTTGGTGATGGCTACACCTTC.

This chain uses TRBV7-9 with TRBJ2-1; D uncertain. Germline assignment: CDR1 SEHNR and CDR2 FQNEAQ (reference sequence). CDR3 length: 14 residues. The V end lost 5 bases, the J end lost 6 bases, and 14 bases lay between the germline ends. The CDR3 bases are TGTGCCAGCAGCCCACCCCTTCTGGGCAATGAGCAGTTCTTC. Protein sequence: CASSPPLLGNEQFF.

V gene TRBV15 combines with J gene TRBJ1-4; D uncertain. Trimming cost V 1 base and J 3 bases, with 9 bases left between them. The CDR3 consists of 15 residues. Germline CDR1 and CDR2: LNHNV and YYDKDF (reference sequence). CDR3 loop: CATSRVKASNEKLFF. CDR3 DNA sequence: TGTGCCACCAGCAGAGTGAAGGCTTCTAATGAAAAACTGTTTTTT.

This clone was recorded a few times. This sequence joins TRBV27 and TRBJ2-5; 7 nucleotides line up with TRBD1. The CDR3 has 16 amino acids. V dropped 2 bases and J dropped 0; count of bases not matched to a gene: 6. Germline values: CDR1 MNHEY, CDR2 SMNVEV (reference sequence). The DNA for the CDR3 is TGTGCCAGCAGTTTAGAGGGACAGTATCACCAAGAGACCCAGTACTTC. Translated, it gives CASSLEGQYHQETQYF.

Written as DNA, the CDR3 is TGTGCCAGCAGCTTAGAGATCGAAGGGGAGCAGTTCTTC. It specifies CASSLEIEGEQFF. V and J are TRBV7-3 and TRBJ2-1; D is unresolved. This CDR3 contains 13 residues. Trimming took 2 bases from V and 10 from J, leaving 12 bases between them. Germline lookup yields CDR1 SGHTA and CDR2 FQGTGA.

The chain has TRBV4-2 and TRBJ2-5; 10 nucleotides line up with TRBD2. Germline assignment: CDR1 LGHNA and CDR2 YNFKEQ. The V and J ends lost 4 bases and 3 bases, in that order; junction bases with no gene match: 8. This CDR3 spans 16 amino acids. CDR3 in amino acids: CASSPQTSGPKETQYF. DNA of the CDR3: TGTGCCAGCAGCCCCCAGACTAGCGGGCCCAAAGAGACCCAGTACTTC.

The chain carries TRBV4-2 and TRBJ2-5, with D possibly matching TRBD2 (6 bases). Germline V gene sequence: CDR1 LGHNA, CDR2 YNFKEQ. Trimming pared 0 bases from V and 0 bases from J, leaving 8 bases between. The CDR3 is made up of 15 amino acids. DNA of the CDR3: TGTGCCAGCAGCCAAGATCGGGGGAACCAAGAGACCCAGTACTTC. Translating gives CASSQDRGNQETQYF.

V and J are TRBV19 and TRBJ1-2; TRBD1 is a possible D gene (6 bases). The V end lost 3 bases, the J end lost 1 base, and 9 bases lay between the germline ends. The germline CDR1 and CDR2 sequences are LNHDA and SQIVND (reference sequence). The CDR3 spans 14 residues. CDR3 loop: CASSIWGLNYGYTF. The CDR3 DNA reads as TGTGCCAGTAGTATCTGGGGGCTTAACTATGGCTACACCTTC. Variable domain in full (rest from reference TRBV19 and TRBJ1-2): DGGITQSPKYLFRKEGQNVTLSCEQNLNHDAMYWYRQDPGQGLRLIYYSQIVNDFQKGDIAEGYSVSREKKESFPLTVTSAQKNPTAFYLCASSIWGLNYGYTFGSGTRLTVV.

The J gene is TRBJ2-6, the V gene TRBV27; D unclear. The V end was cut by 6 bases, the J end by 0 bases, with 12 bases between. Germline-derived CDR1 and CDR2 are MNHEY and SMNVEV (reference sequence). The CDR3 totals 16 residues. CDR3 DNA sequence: TGTGCCAGCAGCGACTTGACGGTCTCTGGGGCCAACGTCCTGACTTTC. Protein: CASSDLTVSGANVLTF.

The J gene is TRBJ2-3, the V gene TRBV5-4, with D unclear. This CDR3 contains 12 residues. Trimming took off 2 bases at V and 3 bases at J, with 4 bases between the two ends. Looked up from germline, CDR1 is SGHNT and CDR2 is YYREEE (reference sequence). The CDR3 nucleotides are TGTGCCAGCAGCTTTGGTACAGATACGCAGTATTTT. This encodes CASSFGTDTQYF.

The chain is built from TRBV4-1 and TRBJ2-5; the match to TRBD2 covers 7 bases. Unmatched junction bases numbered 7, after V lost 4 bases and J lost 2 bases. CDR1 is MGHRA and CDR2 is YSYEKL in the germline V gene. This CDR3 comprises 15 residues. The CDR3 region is CASSLERELQETQYF. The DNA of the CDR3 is TGCGCCAGCAGCCTAGAGCGGGAACTTCAAGAGACCCAGTACTTC.

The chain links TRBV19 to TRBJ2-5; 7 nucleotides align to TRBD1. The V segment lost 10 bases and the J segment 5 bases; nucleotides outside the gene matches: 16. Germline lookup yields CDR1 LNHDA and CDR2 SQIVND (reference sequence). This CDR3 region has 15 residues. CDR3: CATQQGPSLGETQYF. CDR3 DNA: TGTGCCACCCAACAGGGGCCAAGCCTCGGGGAGACCCAGTACTTC.

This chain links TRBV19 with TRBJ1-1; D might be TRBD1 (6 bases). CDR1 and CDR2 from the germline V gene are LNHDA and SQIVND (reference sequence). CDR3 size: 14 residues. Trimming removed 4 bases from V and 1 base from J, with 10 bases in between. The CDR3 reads CASSRSGENTEAFF. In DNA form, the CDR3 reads TGTGCCAGTAGTAGGTCAGGGGAGAACACTGAAGCTTTCTTT.